The subject of this entry is one T cell receptor beta chain. CDR1 and CDR2 (germline): LGHDT, YNNKEL (reference sequence). Between the trimmed V and J ends, which lost 4 bases and 2 bases, there was a span of 17 bases. The CDR3 sequence is 17 residues long. This specimen belongs to a study of blood T cell repertoires in COVID-19. The wider study: From the United States, Italy and Spain came samples of acute and convalescent COVID-19. Sources were T cells, B-cell-depleted T cells, or PBMCs; the material itself was cDNA or gDNA.

As handled by the study authors: Researchers report that nucleated cell counts were estimated from reference gene primer amplification. Here immunoSEQ multiplex PCR was the method, and the copy in TCRdb shows in-frame clones only, minus some. V, J and clone size derive from that table, while D and trimming were established from the DNA sequence. The table lists approximately 65,000 clones, roughly 89% of them singletons. Sequencing was carried out using peripheral blood. The receptor comes from a woman in her forties or fifties with active COVID-19. V usage is TRBV3-1 (or the pseudogene TRBV3-2) and J usage is TRBJ2-2; weak D call: TRBD2 (6 bases). The chain's CDR3 is CASSLPPGTHNTGELFF. CDR3 DNA: TGTGCCAGCAGCCTCCCTCCCGGGACTCACAACACCGGGGAGCTGTTTTTT.